The subject of this entry is one TCR beta chain. This specimen comes from a study of blood T cells in healthy people across ages. Germline CDR1 and CDR2: MGHDK and SYGVNS. Trimming removed 5 bases from V and 0 bases from J, with 16 bases in between. The CDR3 is made up of 16 amino acids. Using a J-beta primer mix together with a sample-barcoded 5' primer, a second PCR was run for roughly 7 to 11 cycles. MiXCR was run by TCRdb on the 5' RACE reads, yielding one entry per CDR3 protein. The data show about 780,000 distinct CDR3 sequences, 35% to 60% seen once. The individuals who served as donors were healthy Caucasians living in Russia, aged about 6 to 100.

This receptor was obtained from a man older than 75 in good health. Sequencing input: blood. The rearrangement uses TRBV25-1 and TRBJ2-5; D is perhaps TRBD1 or TRBD2 (6 bases each). The CDR3, as DNA: TGTGCCAGCAGTCCTACGAGGGGGGCGGACCAAGAGACCCAGTACTTC. This codes for CASSPTRGADQETQYF.